One and the same sample provided the 6 T cell receptor beta chains below, sequenced in a study of blood T cell repertoires in COVID-19. Repertoires were generated with immunoSEQ multiplex PCR, while TCRdb's copy carries only in-frame clones and drops some. The sample contains some 230,000 clones, 86% of which appear only once. Sequenced: peripheral blood. The origin of the receptors is a man aged 25 to 45 who had recovered from COVID-19.

This chain connects TRBV11-2 to TRBJ2-5; 12 positions agree with TRBD2. J lost 5 bases, V lost 0 bases, and 7 bases had no gene match. CDR1 and CDR2 (germline): SGHAT, FQNNGV. CDR3 size: 17 residues. DNA of the CDR3: TGTGCCAGCAGCTTAGATGAGACTAGCGGGGGTTGGGAGACCCAGTACTTC. This sequence encodes CASSLDETSGGWETQYF.

DNA for the CDR3: TGTGCCAGCTCACCAACGGGACAGAGCTACGAGCAGTACTTC. Translation gives CASSPTGQSYEQYF. This chain uses TRBV18 with TRBJ2-7; 7 nucleotides agree with TRBD1. CDR1 is KGHSH, CDR2 LQKENI, per germline. The CDR3 loop spans 14 amino acids. V lost 2 bases and J lost 3; bases outside the gene matches: 4.

This clone was seen only once. The chain carries TRBV7-9 and TRBJ1-2; D perhaps matches TRBD1 (5 bases). The V gene's germline CDR1 is SEHNR and CDR2 FQNEAQ (reference sequence). The CDR3 sequence is 17 residues long. V was pared by 2 bases and J by 5 bases, with 21 bases between. CDR3 coding DNA: TGTGCCAGCAGCTTAAGATCGACAGATCCACACCTTTATGGCTACACCTTC. It specifies CASSLRSTDPHLYGYTF.

This CDR3 reads CASSPLIHLNYGYTF. The DNA for the CDR3 is TGTGCCAGCAGTCCCCTAATTCACCTCAACTATGGCTACACCTTC. This rearrangement joins TRBV27 to TRBJ1-2; D gene unclear. Germline loops: CDR1 MNHEY, CDR2 SMNVEV (reference sequence). V gave up 5 bases and J gave up 2 bases, with 15 bases separating them. This CDR3 comprises 15 residues.

The CDR3 protein is CASSLKGGGYGYTF. CDR3 bases: TGTGCCAGCAGCCTAAAAGGGGGCGGGTATGGCTACACCTTC. The gene calls are TRBV3-1 (or the pseudogene TRBV3-2) and TRBJ1-2; 7 positions match TRBD1. Unmatched junction bases numbered 7, after V lost 4 bases and J lost 5 bases. The CDR3 is made up of 14 amino acids. CDR1 is LGHDT and CDR2 is YNNKEL in the germline V gene (reference sequence).

V usage is TRBV2 and J usage is TRBJ1-2, with 8 bases aligning to TRBD1. From germline, CDR1 is SNHLY and CDR2 FYNNEI. Unmatched junction bases numbered 8, after V lost 6 bases and J lost 8 bases. The CDR3 has 13 residues. The CDR3 DNA is TGTGCCAGCAGCACAGGGGGTGCGGGAGGCTACACCTTC. Its protein product is CASSTGGAGGYTF.